Listed below are T cell receptor beta chains from one sample, sequenced in a study of PD-L1 blockade in urothelial cancer. Method: immunoSEQ multiplex PCR; TCRdb's copy keeps in-frame clones and lacks some. The sample records about 110,000 clones, approximately 85% being singletons. Source: PBMCs, taken around atezolizumab (anti-PD-L1) treatment. The receptor source for this set is a man in his fifties with urothelial cancer. The CDR3 runs from the conserved cysteine through the conserved F or W. Fields, in order: V gene, J gene, clone size, D gene, CDR3 DNA, CDR3 protein. The D gene is left open where the match is weak. Not every row has a clone size; where given, it reads once, few, many or a size class.

v_call: TRBV6-1
j_call: TRBJ2-1
clone_size: -
d_call: TRBD1
cdr3_nt: TGTGCCAGCAGTGTTGGGGACAGGGTATCCAATGAGCAGTTCTTC
cdr3_aa: CASSVGDRVSNEQFF

v_call: TRBV5-1
j_call: TRBJ2-1
clone_size: -
d_call: TRBD2
cdr3_nt: TGCGCCAGCGGGATAAACACAACTCCGGGGGGTGAGCAGTTCTTC
cdr3_aa: CASGINTTPGGEQFF

v_call: TRBV7-8
j_call: TRBJ2-7
clone_size: -
d_call: TRBD2
cdr3_nt: TGTGCCAGCAGCCATGACAAGGGACTAGCGGGATCCTACGAGCAGTACTTC
cdr3_aa: CASSHDKGLAGSYEQYF

v_call: TRBV27
j_call: TRBJ2-1
clone_size: -
d_call: -
cdr3_nt: TGTGCCAGCAGAACCGGACTTACCTACAATGAGCAGTTCTTC
cdr3_aa: CASRTGLTYNEQFF

v_call: TRBV27
j_call: TRBJ2-5
clone_size: -
d_call: -
cdr3_nt: TGTGCCAGCAAGGGGGCAGGGCGGGGAGAGACCCAGTACTTC
cdr3_aa: CASKGAGRGETQYF

v_call: TRBV7-9
j_call: TRBJ1-3
clone_size: -
d_call: TRBD1
cdr3_nt: TGTGCCAGCAGCCGATTGGGGACAGGGACTGGAAACACCATATATTTT
cdr3_aa: CASSRLGTGTGNTIYF

v_call: TRBV7-6
j_call: TRBJ2-3
clone_size: -
d_call: TRBD2
cdr3_nt: TGTGCCAGCAGCTTAGTAATAGTGGCTAGCGGAAGCACAGATACGCAGTATTTT
cdr3_aa: CASSLVIVASGSTDTQYF

v_call: TRBV28
j_call: TRBJ2-2
clone_size: -
d_call: TRBD2
cdr3_nt: TGTGCCAGCACCCATAGCGGGAGGCTCAAAGGTACCGGGGAGCTGTTTTTT
cdr3_aa: CASTHSGRLKGTGELFF

v_call: TRBV28
j_call: TRBJ1-5
clone_size: -
d_call: TRBD1
cdr3_nt: TGTGCCAGCGATGGGACAGTCGCAAAGCCCCAGCATTTT
cdr3_aa: CASDGTVAKPQHF

v_call: TRBV5-5
j_call: TRBJ2-3
clone_size: -
d_call: -
cdr3_nt: TGTGCCAGCAGCTTGGCCCCTTACACAGATACGCAGTATTTT
cdr3_aa: CASSLAPYTDTQYF

v_call: TRBV10-2
j_call: TRBJ1-1
clone_size: -
d_call: -
cdr3_nt: TGCGCCAGCAACTTCGGGGGATCGGACACTGAAGCTTTCTTT
cdr3_aa: CASNFGGSDTEAFF

v_call: TRBV6-6
j_call: TRBJ1-6
clone_size: once
d_call: -
cdr3_nt: TGTGCCAGCAGTTACTCCAGCTCCTATAATTCACCCCTCCACTTT
cdr3_aa: CASSYSSSYNSPLHF

v_call: TRBV28
j_call: TRBJ2-7
clone_size: -
d_call: -
cdr3_nt: TGTGCCAGCAGTTTACCAAGTAGAAGCTCCTACGAGCAGTACTTC
cdr3_aa: CASSLPSRSSYEQYF

v_call: TRBV29-1
j_call: TRBJ1-1
clone_size: few
d_call: -
cdr3_nt: TGCAGCGTTCAGTTTCCGGACAGAAACACTGAAGCTTTCTTT
cdr3_aa: CSVQFPDRNTEAFF

v_call: TRBV7-9
j_call: TRBJ2-3
clone_size: -
d_call: -
cdr3_nt: TGTGCCGGTACCAACCGGGATAAAAAAAGGGATACGCAGTATTTT
cdr3_aa: CAGTNRDKKRDTQYF

v_call: TRBV19
j_call: TRBJ2-1
clone_size: -
d_call: TRBD1
cdr3_nt: TGTGCCAGTAGACAGGGGCATGAGCAGTTCTTC
cdr3_aa: CASRQGHEQFF

v_call: TRBV5-1
j_call: TRBJ2-1
clone_size: once
d_call: TRBD2
cdr3_nt: TGCGCCAGCAGCTTGGCCGGAATAGCGGGAGTGAATGAGCAGTTCTTC
cdr3_aa: CASSLAGIAGVNEQFF

v_call: TRBV2
j_call: TRBJ1-5
clone_size: -
d_call: TRBD1
cdr3_nt: TGTGCCAGCAGGGGGGACAGGGGGCGGCCCAATCAGCCCCAGCATTTT
cdr3_aa: CASRGDRGRPNQPQHF

v_call: TRBV2
j_call: TRBJ1-5
clone_size: -
d_call: TRBD1
cdr3_nt: TGTGCCAGCGGGGGGACAGGGGGACGCCAGCCCCAGCATTTT
cdr3_aa: CASGGTGGRQPQHF

v_call: TRBV5-1
j_call: TRBJ1-2
clone_size: few
d_call: TRBD1
cdr3_nt: TGCGCCAGCAGCTTGGTACAGGGGTTCGATGGCTACACCTTC
cdr3_aa: CASSLVQGFDGYTF

v_call: TRBV14
j_call: TRBJ2-1
clone_size: -
d_call: TRBD2
cdr3_nt: TGTGCCAGCAGCCAAGAGCCTAGCGGGAAATCATACAATGAGCAGTTCTTC
cdr3_aa: CASSQEPSGKSYNEQFF

v_call: TRBV28
j_call: TRBJ2-1
clone_size: -
d_call: TRBD2
cdr3_nt: TGTGCCAGCAGTCCCGTCAGCGGGGGCTCCTACAATGAGCAGTTCTTC
cdr3_aa: CASSPVSGGSYNEQFF

v_call: TRBV5-1
j_call: TRBJ2-1
clone_size: -
d_call: TRBD2
cdr3_nt: TGCGCCAGCAGCATAACTAGCGGAAGCTCCTACAATGAGCAGTTCTTC
cdr3_aa: CASSITSGSSYNEQFF

v_call: TRBV6-1
j_call: TRBJ2-3
clone_size: -
d_call: -
cdr3_nt: TGTGCCAGCAGATTGACAACAGATACGCAGTATTTT
cdr3_aa: CASRLTTDTQYF

v_call: TRBV6-6
j_call: TRBJ2-7
clone_size: once
d_call: -
cdr3_nt: TGTGCCAGCAGTTACTCTCAGGGCTCGACAACCTACGAGCAGTACTTC
cdr3_aa: CASSYSQGSTTYEQYF

v_call: TRBV30
j_call: TRBJ1-5
clone_size: many
d_call: -
cdr3_nt: TGTGCCTGGAGTGTTAGGGGTGACCGGAGGCCCCAGCATTTT
cdr3_aa: CAWSVRGDRRPQHF

v_call: TRBV14
j_call: TRBJ1-6
clone_size: few
d_call: -
cdr3_nt: TGTGCCAGCAGCCATCGACAGGAATCGGTTAATTCACCCCTCCACTTT
cdr3_aa: CASSHRQESVNSPLHF

v_call: TRBV7-8
j_call: TRBJ2-6
clone_size: -
d_call: TRBD1
cdr3_nt: TGTGCCAGTCCGTCGGAGGGCAGGGGGCGGTCTGGGGCCAACGTCCTGACTTTC
cdr3_aa: CASPSEGRGRSGANVLTF

v_call: TRBV7-9
j_call: TRBJ1-2
clone_size: -
d_call: TRBD1
cdr3_nt: TGTGCCAGCAGCCGCGGGACAGTCTATGGCTACACCTTC
cdr3_aa: CASSRGTVYGYTF

v_call: TRBV7-2
j_call: TRBJ2-1
clone_size: -
d_call: TRBD1
cdr3_nt: TGTGCCAGCAGCCCCGACAGGGTAAATGAGCAGTTCTTC
cdr3_aa: CASSPDRVNEQFF

v_call: TRBV28
j_call: TRBJ1-2
clone_size: -
d_call: -
cdr3_nt: TGTGCCAGCACCCCCGGGTGGGGGGGTGGCTACACCTTC
cdr3_aa: CASTPGWGGGYTF

v_call: TRBV5-1
j_call: TRBJ1-2
clone_size: -
d_call: -
cdr3_nt: TGCGCCAGCAGCTTAACAGGGTTCGGCTACACCTTC
cdr3_aa: CASSLTGFGYTF

v_call: TRBV18
j_call: TRBJ2-6
clone_size: -
d_call: -
cdr3_nt: TGTGCCAGCTCGGCCTCCCTACTTCCGGGACACACTTTCCCCCACTCTGGGGCCAACGTCCTGACTTTC
cdr3_aa: CASSASLLPGHTFPHSGANVLTF

v_call: TRBV7-9
j_call: TRBJ2-2
clone_size: -
d_call: -
cdr3_nt: TGTGCCAGCAGCTTAGATGGAGGGTCCGGGGAGCTGTTTTTT
cdr3_aa: CASSLDGGSGELFF

v_call: TRBV7-9
j_call: TRBJ1-2
clone_size: -
d_call: TRBD1
cdr3_nt: TGTGCCAGCAGCCCAACCGATGACCTTCAGGGGGAGCTCTATGGCTACACCTTC
cdr3_aa: CASSPTDDLQGELYGYTF

v_call: TRBV9
j_call: TRBJ2-6
clone_size: -
d_call: TRBD1
cdr3_nt: TGTGCCACAGGACAGGGGGCGTTCTCTGGGGCCAACGTCCTGACTTTC
cdr3_aa: CATGQGAFSGANVLTF

v_call: TRBV7-2
j_call: TRBJ1-2
clone_size: few
d_call: TRBD1
cdr3_nt: TGTGCCAGCAGCATCGGGACAGGGGGTGGGTATGGCTACACCTTC
cdr3_aa: CASSIGTGGGYGYTF

v_call: TRBV6-1
j_call: TRBJ1-1
clone_size: -
d_call: -
cdr3_nt: TGTGCCAGCAGTCTGGGGGGGGTAGACGCTTTCTTT
cdr3_aa: CASSLGGVDAFF

v_call: TRBV6-6
j_call: TRBJ2-1
clone_size: -
d_call: TRBD1
cdr3_nt: TGTGCCAGCAGGGAACCGGGACAGGGCACCTACAATGAGCAGTTCTTC
cdr3_aa: CASREPGQGTYNEQFF

v_call: TRBV2
j_call: TRBJ1-6
clone_size: -
d_call: -
cdr3_nt: TGTGCCAGCAGTGAAGCGGCTGCGGATTCACCCCTCCACTTT
cdr3_aa: CASSEAAADSPLHF

v_call: TRBV4-1
j_call: TRBJ2-5
clone_size: -
d_call: -
cdr3_nt: TGCGCCAGCAGCCAAGTAGTGGGACTGGGAACCCCAGAGACCCAGTACTTC
cdr3_aa: CASSQVVGLGTPETQYF

v_call: TRBV28
j_call: TRBJ1-2
clone_size: -
d_call: -
cdr3_nt: TGTGCCAGCAGTTTAAACAGGGACTATGGCTACACCTTC
cdr3_aa: CASSLNRDYGYTF

v_call: TRBV23-1
j_call: TRBJ1-5
clone_size: -
d_call: -
cdr3_nt: TGCGCCAGCAGTCCCGAGGTCCAACAGCCCCAGCATTTT
cdr3_aa: CASSPEVQQPQHF

v_call: TRBV6-1
j_call: TRBJ2-1
clone_size: -
d_call: TRBD2
cdr3_nt: TGTGCCAGCAGTGAAACGTGGCGGGAGGGGAATGAGCAGTTCTTC
cdr3_aa: CASSETWREGNEQFF

v_call: TRBV6-5
j_call: TRBJ1-2
clone_size: once
d_call: -
cdr3_nt: TGTGCCAGCAGGGGACTCTTCGGCTACACCTTC
cdr3_aa: CASRGLFGYTF

v_call: TRBV27
j_call: TRBJ2-7
clone_size: -
d_call: TRBD2
cdr3_nt: TGTGCCAGCAGTTTAAGTCTAGCGGGGGGTTACGAGCAGTACTTC
cdr3_aa: CASSLSLAGGYEQYF

v_call: TRBV19
j_call: TRBJ1-5
clone_size: -
d_call: -
cdr3_nt: TGTGCCAGTAAAGTTGGGGGGACCTATAGCGATCAGCCCCAGCATTTT
cdr3_aa: CASKVGGTYSDQPQHF

v_call: TRBV5-6
j_call: TRBJ2-7
clone_size: -
d_call: -
cdr3_nt: TGTGCCAGCACCACCCATCCCTTCACAGGCGACGAGCAGTACTTC
cdr3_aa: CASTTHPFTGDEQYF

v_call: TRBV2
j_call: TRBJ1-2
clone_size: -
d_call: TRBD1
cdr3_nt: TGTGCCAGCAGTGAGTTGAGGACAGGGGGCTCGAGAGGCTACACCTTC
cdr3_aa: CASSELRTGGSRGYTF

v_call: TRBV5-1
j_call: TRBJ2-1
clone_size: -
d_call: TRBD1
cdr3_nt: TGCGCCAGCAGCTTGGGACAGGGTCCCTACAATGAGCAGTTCTTC
cdr3_aa: CASSLGQGPYNEQFF

v_call: TRBV6-5
j_call: TRBJ2-5
clone_size: -
d_call: -
cdr3_nt: TGTGCCAGCAGTTACTCGTTTAGCGGATCCCAAGAGACCCAGTACTTC
cdr3_aa: CASSYSFSGSQETQYF

v_call: TRBV19
j_call: TRBJ2-3
clone_size: -
d_call: TRBD1
cdr3_nt: TGTGCCAGTAGTACCAACAGGGGGCTTACAGATACGCAGTATTTT
cdr3_aa: CASSTNRGLTDTQYF

v_call: TRBV5-1
j_call: TRBJ2-3
clone_size: -
d_call: TRBD2
cdr3_nt: TGCGCCAGCAGCCCCCACCTAGCGGGCACAGATACGCAGTATTTT
cdr3_aa: CASSPHLAGTDTQYF

v_call: TRBV5-1
j_call: TRBJ2-1
clone_size: -
d_call: -
cdr3_nt: TGCGCCAGCAGGGTGGCTAGCGGCCAGGGGCATGAGCAGTTCTTC
cdr3_aa: CASRVASGQGHEQFF

v_call: TRBV6-5
j_call: TRBJ2-7
clone_size: -
d_call: TRBD2
cdr3_nt: TGTGCCAGCAGTTACAGCGGGACTAGTCGCCACGAGCAGTACTTC
cdr3_aa: CASSYSGTSRHEQYF

v_call: TRBV7-2
j_call: TRBJ2-7
clone_size: -
d_call: -
cdr3_nt: TGTGCCAGCAGCCCAGGGGTGGCCGGGACGCGATTTTACGAGCAGTACTTC
cdr3_aa: CASSPGVAGTRFYEQYF

v_call: TRBV9
j_call: TRBJ1-1
clone_size: -
d_call: -
cdr3_nt: TGTGCCAGCAGCGGAACAGGGTACACTGAAGCTTTCTTT
cdr3_aa: CASSGTGYTEAFF

v_call: TRBV5-1
j_call: TRBJ2-5
clone_size: -
d_call: -
cdr3_nt: TGCGCCAGCAGCCTCTCCGGGACTGCAGGTGTTGAGACCCAGTACTTC
cdr3_aa: CASSLSGTAGVETQYF

v_call: TRBV19
j_call: TRBJ1-5
clone_size: many
d_call: TRBD1
cdr3_nt: TGTGCCAGTAGTATGGCCTACAGGGGGAGTCAGCCCCAGCATTTT
cdr3_aa: CASSMAYRGSQPQHF

v_call: TRBV28
j_call: TRBJ2-7
clone_size: few
d_call: TRBD1
cdr3_nt: TGTGCCAGCAAGAAAACAGGGGCGGCCTCCTACGAGCAGTACTTC
cdr3_aa: CASKKTGAASYEQYF